This entry lists 7 T cell receptor beta chains sequenced from one sample in a study of blood T cells in healthy people across ages. Primers used in a second PCR of about 6 to 11 cycles were a sample-barcoded 5' primer and a J-beta primer mix. MiXCR, applied by TCRdb to the 5' RACE reads, yields one record per CDR3 protein. The repertoire includes over 600,000 distinct CDR3 sequences, about 21% of them detected once, and roughly 3.9% sits in the top ten. The source material was blood. Every receptor here comes from an older man in good health.

This clonotype was seen a handful of times. The J gene is TRBJ2-7, the V gene TRBV5-1; tentative D call: TRBD2 (6 bases). V lost 4 bases to trimming and J lost 1 base, with 18 bases between them. CDR1 is SGHRS and CDR2 is YFSETQ in the germline V gene. This CDR3 is 16 amino acids long. The CDR3, as DNA: TGCGCCAGCAGCCCCCGGCCCGGGACTTTTTCCTACGAGCAGTACTTC. This gives the protein CASSPRPGTFSYEQYF. Based on the CDR3 plus reference TRBV5-1 and TRBJ2-7, the full variable domain is KAGVTQTPRYLIKTRGQQVTLSCSPISGHRSVSWYQQTPGQGLQFLFEYFSETQRNKGNFPGRFSGRQFSNSRSEMNVSTLELGDSALYLCASSPRPGTFSYEQYFGPGTRLTVT.

The J gene is TRBJ2-2, the V gene TRBV24-1; the match to TRBD2 covers 9 bases. The CDR3 contains 15 residues. Trimming took 3 bases from V and 6 from J; bases not matched to a gene: 4. Germline V gene lookup returns CDR1 KGHDR and CDR2 SFDVKD. The CDR3 loop reads CATSDPLAGPGELFF. The CDR3 region has the DNA TGTGCCACCAGTGATCCCCTAGCGGGACCCGGGGAGCTGTTTTTT.

This clonotype has a handful of counts. V gene TRBV9 combines with J gene TRBJ2-5; D is tentatively TRBD1 or TRBD2 (5 bases each). V was pared by 4 bases and J by 4 bases, with 11 bases between. The CDR3 loop spans 13 amino acids. CDR1 and CDR2 from the germline V gene are SGDLS and YYNGEE. CDR3 DNA sequence: TGTGCCAGCAGCCGGGACGGAAGAGAGACCCAGTACTTC. Its protein product is CASSRDGRETQYF.

This clonotype has ten or more counts. The chain carries TRBV15 and TRBJ2-2; D is unclear. The CDR3 is 14 residues long. Germline V gene sequence: CDR1 LNHNV, CDR2 YYDKDF (reference sequence). V was trimmed by 0 bases and J by 4 bases, leaving 6 bases between them. This CDR3 reads CATSRDRVTGELFF. The CDR3 bases are TGTGCCACCAGCAGAGATCGGGTCACCGGGGAGCTGTTTTTT.

This clonotype was seen a handful of times. This chain joins TRBV5-6 and TRBJ2-1; D not certain. V lost 1 base and J 0 bases, leaving 8 bases between the germline ends. CDR1 SGHDT and CDR2 YYEEEE come from the germline V gene. The CDR3 has 15 residues. CDR3 loop: CASSLMVSSYNEQFF. The CDR3 DNA reads TGTGCCAGCAGCTTGATGGTAAGCTCCTACAATGAGCAGTTCTTC.

In DNA, the CDR3 is TGCGCCAGCAGCTTGGCCCCCGTTACGGGAGGCACAGATACGCAGTATTTT. Translating it yields CASSLAPVTGGTDTQYF. This chain links TRBV5-1 with TRBJ2-3; TRBD2 is a possible D gene (6 bases). V shed 0 bases and J shed 1 base, with 15 bases lying between them. From germline, CDR1 is SGHRS and CDR2 YFSETQ. This CDR3 is built from 17 residues.

This chain joins TRBV5-4 and TRBJ2-3; D unclear. The V end was cut by 2 bases, the J end by 7 bases, with 8 bases between. The germline V gene has CDR1 SGHNT and CDR2 YYREEE (reference sequence). This CDR3 contains 12 residues. The chain's CDR3 is CASSLNTNTQYF. The CDR3 nucleotides read TGTGCCAGCAGCTTAAATACAAATACGCAGTATTTT.